These 20 T cell receptor beta chains share one sample of origin, sequenced in a study of blood T cell repertoires in COVID-19. Produced via immunoSEQ multiplex PCR; TCRdb's table is partial and in-frame only. The repertoire holds about 300,000 clones, with 83% as singletons. The material sequenced was peripheral blood. The receptors shown here come from a woman in her forties or fifties who had recovered from COVID-19.

This clone was picked up one time. The rearrangement links TRBV30 to TRBJ1-6; TRBD1 might be the D (5 bases). The CDR3 contains 15 residues. CDR1 is GTSNPN and CDR2 is SVGIG in the germline V gene (reference sequence). V was clipped by 1 base and J by 7 bases, with 14 bases between them. The CDR3 here is CAWSELGRVNSPLHF. The CDR3 region has the DNA TGTGCCTGGAGTGAACTGGGCAGGGTAAATTCACCCCTCCACTTT.

This clone was recorded a few times. The chain recombines TRBV6-1 with TRBJ1-6; 7 bases are a match to TRBD1. The junction had 13 bases not matched to a gene; V was cut back by 2 bases and J by 6 bases. This CDR3 has 18 residues. Germline V gives CDR1 MNHNS, CDR2 SASEGT. The CDR3 region is CASSESMRFAGGNSPLHF. In DNA form, the CDR3 reads TGTGCCAGCAGTGAATCCATGAGATTCGCAGGGGGTAATTCACCCCTCCACTTT.

In this sample, this clone turned up a few times. V is TRBV28 and J is TRBJ1-5, with TRBD1 matching 7 bases. The V segment lost 4 bases and the J segment 4 bases; nucleotides outside the gene matches: 7. Per germline, CDR1 MDHEN and CDR2 SYDVKM. This CDR3 has 15 amino acids. The CDR3 bases are TGTGCCAGCAGTTCTCTTGACAGGGAAAATCAGCCCCAGCATTTT. Residues: CASSSLDRENQPQHF.

V is TRBV5-1 and J is TRBJ2-1; weak D call: TRBD2 (5 bases). CDR1 and CDR2 from the germline V gene are SGHRS and YFSETQ. The ends were cut back, 0 bases at V and 4 bases at J, with 20 bases in the middle. CDR3 length: 18 residues. CDR3 residues: CASSLAGLGSGVYNEQFF. The CDR3 DNA sequence: TGCGCCAGCAGCTTGGCCGGCTTGGGGAGCGGAGTTTACAATGAGCAGTTCTTC.

The V and J genes are TRBV6-2 or TRBV6-3 and TRBJ1-2; D ambiguous. Germline assignment: CDR1 MNHEY and CDR2 SVGEGT. V was shortened by 5 bases and J by 2 bases, with 6 bases between the two germline ends. The CDR3 totals 12 residues. The CDR3 DNA reads as TGTGCCAGCAGTCAGGCCAACTATGGCTACACCTTC. Translated, it gives CASSQANYGYTF.

This clone was observed many times. J is TRBJ1-5 and V is TRBV27; D perhaps matches TRBD1 (6 bases). The V gene's germline CDR1 is MNHEY and CDR2 SMNVEV (reference sequence). The CDR3 extends over 14 amino acids. The V end was cut by 5 bases, the J end by 5 bases, with 13 bases between. The CDR3 sequence: CASSPDSSYQPQHF. In DNA form, the CDR3 reads TGTGCCAGCAGTCCGGACAGTTCTTATCAGCCCCAGCATTTT.

The gene calls are TRBV6-5 and TRBJ2-3; possibly TRBD2 for D (6 bases). CDR3 length: 14 residues. Trimming took 6 bases from V and 4 from J, leaving 14 bases between them. Germline V gene lookup returns CDR1 MNHEY and CDR2 SVGAGI. The CDR3 bases are TGTGCCAGCAGGATTAGACTAGAATCAGATACGCAGTATTTT. Protein product: CASRIRLESDTQYF.

The chain uses TRBV7-6 and TRBJ1-1, with 11 bases matching TRBD1. Germline V gene data show CDR1 as SGHVS and CDR2 as FNYEAQ. This CDR3 region has 15 residues. V lost 0 bases and J lost 5; bases outside the gene matches: 2. In DNA form, the CDR3 reads TGTGCCAGCAGCTTAGCCGGGGACAGGGGGACTGAAGCTTTCTTT. This translates into CASSLAGDRGTEAFF. The whole variable domain, remainder taken from reference TRBV7-6 and TRBJ1-1, is GAGVSQSPRYKVTKRGQDVALRCDPISGHVSLYWYRQALGQGPEFLTYFNYEAQQDKSGLPNDRFSAERPEGSISTLTIQRTEQRDSAMYRCASSLAGDRGTEAFFGQGTRLTVV.

The chain carries TRBV28 and TRBJ1-2, with 11 bases aligning to TRBD1. This CDR3 comprises 17 residues. CDR1 and CDR2 from the germline V gene are MDHEN and SYDVKM. J gave up 3 bases and V 5 bases, and 11 bases lay outside the gene matches. The chain's CDR3 is CASSLGQGAGGDYGYTF. The CDR3 nucleotides read TGTGCCAGCAGTCTCGGACAGGGGGCCGGGGGAGACTATGGCTACACCTTC.

The genes are TRBV27 and TRBJ2-7, with 8 positions matching TRBD2. V lost 2 bases to trimming and J lost 2 bases; unmatched junction nucleotides: 2. Germline-derived CDR1 and CDR2 are MNHEY and SMNVEV (reference sequence). This CDR3 is 14 amino acids long. The CDR3 region has the DNA TGTGCCAGCAGTTTAAACGGGAGGGCCTACGAGCAGTACTTC. Translated, it gives CASSLNGRAYEQYF.

This chain links TRBV28 with TRBJ2-7, with D maybe TRBD1 (6 bases). Per the germline V gene, CDR1 is MDHEN and CDR2 is SYDVKM. This CDR3 spans 11 amino acids. V shed 7 bases and J shed 9 bases, with 13 bases lying between them. CDR3 protein: CASNLGGRQYF. In DNA form, the CDR3 reads TGTGCCAGCAACTTAGGGGGACGGCAGTACTTC. The whole variable domain, filled in from reference TRBV28 and TRBJ2-7, reads DVKVTQSSRYLVKRTGEKVFLECVQDMDHENMFWYRQDPGLGLRLIYFSYDVKMKEKGDIPEGYSVSREKKERFSLILESASTNQTSMYLCASNLGGRQYFGPGTRLTVT.

J is TRBJ2-7 and V is TRBV12-3 or TRBV12-4; no clear D. The length of the CDR3 is 12 residues. V was cut by 2 bases and J by 5 bases, with 7 bases left in between. In DNA form, the CDR3 reads TGTGCCAGCAGTTTAATGGCACACGAGCAGTACTTC. It encodes CASSLMAHEQYF.

The V gene is TRBV19, the J gene TRBJ1-2; tentatively, D is TRBD1 (5 bases). Germline assignment: CDR1 LNHDA and CDR2 SQIVND (reference sequence). CDR3 size: 15 residues. V shed 5 bases and J shed 5 bases, with 18 bases lying between them. CDR3 sequence: CASSFQSGTTYGYTF. The CDR3 coding sequence is TGTGCCAGTAGTTTCCAATCCGGGACTACATATGGCTACACCTTC.

The rearrangement links TRBV4-3 to TRBJ2-7; a weak D match, TRBD2 (6 bases). Germline CDR1 is LGHNA and CDR2 is YSLEER. This CDR3 contains 14 residues. V dropped 4 bases and J dropped 3 bases, with 13 bases sitting between them. DNA of the CDR3: TGCGCCAGCAGCCCCGGTTGGCGGGGCTACGAGCAGTACTTC. Translated: CASSPGWRGYEQYF.

In its sample, this clone was seen once. This sequence joins TRBV28 and TRBJ2-7; 11 bases align to TRBD1. The germline V gene has CDR1 MDHEN and CDR2 SYDVKM. The CDR3 extends over 12 amino acids. J was trimmed by 6 bases and V by 10 bases; bases with no gene match: 5. CDR3: CATPGTGGEQYF. DNA of the CDR3: TGTGCCACCCCCGGGACAGGGGGCGAGCAGTACTTC.

Only one count was recorded for this clone. V is TRBV5-6 and J is TRBJ2-7; TRBD1 is a possible D gene (5 bases). CDR3 size: 13 residues. V gave up 0 bases and J gave up 4 bases, with 8 bases separating them. Germline assignment: CDR1 SGHDT and CDR2 YYEEEE. The CDR3 DNA reads as TGTGCCAGCAGCTTGGGGACAAATTACGAGCAGTACTTC. It translates to CASSLGTNYEQYF.

The chain recombines TRBV4-1 with TRBJ2-1, with 12 bases identical to TRBD1. This CDR3 has 17 residues. The germline gives CDR1 MGHRA, CDR2 YSYEKL. After removal of 6 bases from V and 6 bases from J, the junction contained 12 bases not matched to a gene. The CDR3 sequence is CASSLLSGQGAINEQFF. CDR3 sequence (DNA): TGCGCCAGCAGTCTTTTGTCGGGACAGGGGGCCATCAATGAGCAGTTCTTC.

For the CDR3, the DNA is TGTGCCACCAGCAGCGTTGCTAGCGGGAGACCCGAGCAGTACTTC. Encoded protein: CATSSVASGRPEQYF. The rearrangement links TRBV15 to TRBJ2-7; 10 bases are shared with TRBD2. CDR3 length: 15 amino acids. Germline CDR1 is LNHNV and CDR2 is YYDKDF (reference sequence). Trimming at V came to 3 bases and at J to 6 bases, leaving 8 bases not matched to a gene.

In DNA form, the CDR3 reads TGTGCCAGCAGCTTACTTAGGACACACAATGAAGCTTTCTTT. Protein product: CASSLLRTHNEAFF. J is TRBJ1-1 and V is TRBV11-2, with D perhaps TRBD1 (5 bases). The CDR3 runs to 14 residues. The germline CDR1 and CDR2 sequences are SGHAT and FQNNGV. The germline V and J ends were trimmed by 2 bases and 7 bases, with 14 bases remaining between them.

Only a few counts were recorded for this clone. The J gene is TRBJ1-1, the V gene TRBV4-3; D remains ambiguous. Germline V gene sequence: CDR1 LGHNA, CDR2 YSLEER. The V gene lost 2 bases and the J gene lost 4 bases, with 5 bases spanning the gap. This CDR3 has 12 amino acids. CDR3 sequence reads: CASSQSGTEAFF. DNA for the CDR3: TGCGCCAGCAGCCAATCGGGCACTGAAGCTTTCTTT.